Each of the 26 T cell receptor beta chains below was sequenced from the same sample in a study of T cell responses to AZD1222 COVID-19 vaccine (dated by TCRdb to 2020 to 2022). The library was obtained by the immunoSEQ multiplex PCR assay. Sourced from immuneACCESS, this table was stored by TCRdb with only in-frame sequences that have V and J called. A share of the clones is absent; for the studies checked, an unresolved V gene accounts for under half, and the remainder has no known explanation. The sample table shows tens of thousands of clones, and roughly 74% are seen once. The ten largest make up about 4.6% of the sample. What the time point label conveys for this sample: about 28 days (+/-7) after the second vaccine dose. This specimen was peripheral blood, taken 28 days after the second AZD1222 dose. The receptor set was obtained from an adult who received the AZD1222 COVID-19 vaccine.

The chain couples TRBV25-1 to TRBJ2-5; D may be TRBD1 (6 bases). Germline V gene sequence: CDR1 MGHDK, CDR2 SYGVNS. The CDR3 totals 15 residues. V shed 0 bases and J shed 5 bases, with 13 bases lying between them. CDR3 in amino acids: CASSEYRQAWETQYF. For the CDR3, the DNA is TGTGCCAGCAGTGAATATAGACAGGCGTGGGAGACCCAGTACTTC.

The J gene is TRBJ1-5, the V gene TRBV6-2 or TRBV6-3, with a tentative D call TRBD1 (6 bases). The length of the CDR3 is 18 residues. Germline CDR1 reads MNHEY; CDR2 reads SVGEGT. Trimming removed 3 bases at V and 5 bases at J, with 23 bases between. CDR3 in amino acids: CASSYIWGAKSLHQPQHF. As DNA, the CDR3 is TGTGCCAGCAGTTATATCTGGGGGGCTAAGTCCCTTCATCAGCCCCAGCATTTT.

The rearrangement uses TRBV7-2 and TRBJ1-6; TRBD1 aligns across 7 bases. Germline CDR1 is SGHTA and CDR2 is FQGNSA. The CDR3 has 14 amino acids. V lost 1 base, J lost 9 bases, and 3 bases stayed unmatched. The DNA for the CDR3 is TGTGCCAGCAGCTTAGGACAGGGCACTTCACCCCTCCACTTT. This sequence encodes CASSLGQGTSPLHF.

The chain recombines TRBV6-2 or TRBV6-3 with TRBJ2-7; no clear D gene. The ends were cut back, 3 bases at V and 2 bases at J, with 11 bases in the middle. Germline-derived CDR1 and CDR2 are MNHEY and SVGEGT. This CDR3 has 14 amino acids. Here the CDR3 DNA reads TGTGCCAGCAGTTATCGGCTTACAACCTACGAGCAGTACGTC. Residues: CASSYRLTTYEQYV.

This clone was seen a handful of times. V is TRBV20-1 and J is TRBJ1-1; possible D gene TRBD1, 5 bases. This CDR3 contains 11 residues. The germline V gene encodes CDR1 DFQATT and CDR2 SNEGSKA (reference sequence). V was shortened by 7 bases and J by 6 bases, with 12 bases between the two germline ends. The CDR3 is CSVSGDAEAFF. As DNA, the CDR3 is TGCAGTGTATCGGGGGACGCTGAAGCTTTCTTT.

The rearrangement links TRBV6-9 to TRBJ2-1, with D perhaps TRBD2 (6 bases). Deletions cut 4 bases from V and 15 bases from J, with 25 bases between. The V gene's germline CDR1 is MNHGY and CDR2 SVAAGI. This CDR3 spans 15 amino acids. The CDR3 spells CASSSRESTGAARFF. In DNA form, the CDR3 reads TGTGCCAGCAGTTCCCGAGAGAGCACGGGAGCGGCGCGGTTCTTC.

The J gene is TRBJ2-5, the V gene TRBV3-1 (or the pseudogene TRBV3-2); 7 nucleotides align to TRBD2. The CDR3 has 15 amino acids. Per the germline V gene, CDR1 is LGHDT and CDR2 is YNNKEL (reference sequence). V was pared by 2 bases and J by 5 bases, with 8 bases of the junction left unmatched. The CDR3, as DNA: TGTGCCAGCAGCCAATCCCTAGCGGAGAGGGAGACCCAGTACTTC. It codes for CASSQSLAERETQYF.

The chain links TRBV29-1 to TRBJ1-2; 9 bases fit TRBD1. The CDR3 has 13 residues. Germline-derived CDR1 and CDR2 are SQVTM and ANQGSEA. J was trimmed by 2 bases and V by 4 bases; bases with no gene match: 2. DNA for the CDR3: TGCAGCGTTGGGACAGGGGACAACTATGGCTACACCTTC. This sequence encodes CSVGTGDNYGYTF.

The J gene is TRBJ1-2, the V gene TRBV19; the D gene is possibly TRBD1 (5 bases). Deletions cut 3 bases from V and 5 bases from J, with 16 bases between. This CDR3 comprises 15 residues. From germline, CDR1 is LNHDA and CDR2 SQIVND (reference sequence). The CDR3 sequence is CASSMSTARGYGYTF. For the CDR3, the DNA is TGTGCCAGTAGTATGTCTACAGCCCGGGGGTATGGCTACACCTTC.

On this clone: Possible read error: a much larger clone is one base away. The CDR3 sequence is CASSPGPYGYTF. The CDR3 nucleotides read TGTGCCAGCAGCCCCGGGCCCTATGGCTACACCTTC. V gene TRBV6-2 or TRBV6-3 combines with J gene TRBJ1-2; the D is unclear. V dropped 6 bases and J dropped 4 bases, with 9 bases sitting between them. CDR1 is MNHEY, CDR2 SVGEGT, per germline. The CDR3 covers 12 residues.

The chain's CDR3 is CASSYSPGWTETQYF. In nucleotides, the CDR3 is TGTGCCAGCAGTTACTCGCCGGGGTGGACAGAGACCCAGTACTTC. The chain joins TRBV6-5 to TRBJ2-5, with D tentatively TRBD2 (5 bases). The length of the CDR3 is 15 residues. V dropped 0 bases and J dropped 4 bases, with 12 bases sitting between them. Per the germline V gene, CDR1 is MNHEY and CDR2 is SVGAGI.

The V call is TRBV21-1, the J call TRBJ1-5. TRBV21-1 is flagged as a pseudogene. The CDR3 sequence is 12 residues long. CDR3 in amino acids: CASSQEHQPQHF. The CDR3 DNA follows: TGTGCCAGCTCCCAGGAGCATCAGCCCCAGCATTTT.

The V and J genes are TRBV9 and TRBJ1-2; D uncertain. The CDR3 covers 15 residues. V lost 0 bases, J lost 6 bases, and 15 bases lay in between. CDR1 is SGDLS, CDR2 YYNGEE, per germline. The CDR3: CASSVALQSGDGYTF. CDR3 DNA sequence: TGTGCCAGCAGCGTAGCCCTCCAGTCTGGCGATGGCTACACCTTC.

CDR3 sequence (DNA): TGTGCCAGCAGCCGTGGGGATCGAGGGCAGGCTTTCTTT. Its protein is CASSRGDRGQAFF. V and J are TRBV3-1 (or the pseudogene TRBV3-2) and TRBJ1-1, with unresolved D. V was shortened by 4 bases and J by 11 bases, with 17 bases between the two germline ends. Per germline, CDR1 LGHDT and CDR2 YNNKEL (reference sequence). CDR3 size: 13 residues.

Only one count was recorded for this clone. V is TRBV29-1 and J is TRBJ2-7; possible D gene TRBD2, 6 bases. The V end was cut by 4 bases, the J end by 1 base, with 14 bases between. The CDR3 covers 14 residues. Germline V gene lookup returns CDR1 SQVTM and CDR2 ANQGSEA. CDR3 residues: CSVGAAGKSYEQYF. CDR3 bases: TGCAGCGTTGGGGCGGCGGGAAAGTCCTACGAGCAGTACTTC.

The count of this clone is one. The chain is built from TRBV10-2 and TRBJ2-2; 11 bases line up with TRBD2. From germline, CDR1 is WSHSY and CDR2 SAAADI. V gave up 6 bases and J gave up 0 bases; unmatched junction bases: 3. The CDR3 consists of 16 residues. The CDR3 sequence is CASRVSGGANTGELFF. Written as DNA, the CDR3 is TGCGCCAGCAGGGTTAGCGGGGGGGCGAACACCGGGGAGCTGTTTTTT.

V gene TRBV27 combines with J gene TRBJ1-6; D is perhaps TRBD1 (6 bases). Per germline, CDR1 MNHEY and CDR2 SMNVEV (reference sequence). The CDR3 loop spans 13 amino acids. The V gene lost 8 bases and the J gene lost 8 bases, with 13 bases spanning the gap. The CDR3: CASANRDYSPLHF. As DNA, the CDR3 is TGTGCCAGCGCAAACAGGGATTATTCACCCCTCCACTTT.

The chain links TRBV6-5 to TRBJ2-2, with D uncertain. The CDR3 totals 12 residues. Trimming removed 5 bases at V and 7 bases at J, with 8 bases between. In germline, CDR1 is MNHEY, CDR2 SVGAGI. DNA for the CDR3: TGTGCCAGCAGTATCAAAGGCGGGGAGCTGTTTTTT. This sequence encodes CASSIKGGELFF.

The chain has TRBV27 and TRBJ1-5; perhaps TRBD1 as D (5 bases). Germline loops: CDR1 MNHEY, CDR2 SMNVEV (reference sequence). This CDR3 has 15 amino acids. The ends were cut back, 3 bases at V and 1 base at J, with 10 bases in the middle. CDR3 bases: TGTGCCAGCAGTTTGGAGGGGAGGAGCAATCAGCCCCAGCATTTT. Residues: CASSLEGRSNQPQHF.

This sequence joins TRBV3-1 (or the pseudogene TRBV3-2) and TRBJ2-3, with TRBD2 matching over 10 bases. V lost 1 base and J lost 9; bases outside the gene matches: 10. The CDR3 has 16 residues. Germline-derived CDR1 and CDR2 are LGHDT and YNNKEL (reference sequence). Written as DNA, the CDR3 is TGTGCCAGCAGCCAAGCACTAGCGGGGTGGCAAGGGACGCAGTATTTT. Protein sequence: CASSQALAGWQGTQYF.

The V gene is TRBV14, the J gene TRBJ2-1; no reliable D call. With 5 bases removed from V and 5 bases from J, the gap between germline ends came to 4 bases. There are 11 residues in the CDR3. Germline V lookup: CDR1 SGHDN, CDR2 FVKESK. The CDR3 coding sequence is TGTGCCAGCAGCTTCCACAATGAGCAGTTCTTC. Protein product: CASSFHNEQFF.

This clone showed up just a few times. V usage is TRBV29-1 and J usage is TRBJ2-7; no clear D gene. The CDR3 loop spans 14 amino acids. Germline CDR1 reads SQVTM; CDR2 reads ANQGSEA. Trimming stripped 4 bases from V and 6 bases from J, with 19 bases between. The CDR3 nucleotides are TGCAGCGTTGTCCCGCGAGACGCCCAGCGCGAGCAGTACTTC. Protein product: CSVVPRDAQREQYF.

The gene calls are TRBV7-2 and TRBJ2-5, with 12 bases that match TRBD2. Germline assignment: CDR1 SGHTA and CDR2 FQGNSA. The J segment lost 4 bases and the V segment lost 4 bases, leaving 4 bases of the junction unmatched. There are 15 residues in the CDR3. CDR3 amino acids: CASSWASGGGETQYF. In nucleotides, the CDR3 is TGTGCCAGCAGCTGGGCTAGCGGGGGGGGAGAGACCCAGTACTTC. The whole variable domain, filled in from reference TRBV7-2 and TRBJ2-5, reads GAGVSQSPSNKVTEKGKDVELRCDPISGHTALYWYRQSLGQGLEFLIYFQGNSAPDKSGLPSDRFSAERTGGSVSTLTIQRTQQEDSAVYLCASSWASGGGETQYFGPGTRLLVL.

This chain uses TRBV6-4 with TRBJ2-2; the D is unclear. V gave up 4 bases and J gave up 1 base, with 7 bases separating them. Germline CDR1 and CDR2: MRHNA and SNTAGT. This CDR3 region has 14 residues. CDR3 sequence: CASSVDWNTGELFF. Written as DNA, the CDR3 is TGTGCCAGCAGTGTCGACTGGAACACCGGGGAGCTGTTTTTT.

The chain uses TRBV3-1 (or the pseudogene TRBV3-2) and TRBJ2-5; D might be TRBD1 or TRBD2, each matching 5 bases. Germline loops: CDR1 LGHDT, CDR2 YNNKEL (reference sequence). This CDR3 spans 13 amino acids. V lost 0 bases and J lost 9, with 11 bases in between. The CDR3 DNA reads TGTGCCAGCAGCCAAGATAGGTCGGGACCCCAGTACTTC. Translating it yields CASSQDRSGPQYF.

J is TRBJ2-7 and V is TRBV7-2, with D perhaps being TRBD1 or TRBD2 (7 bases each). Germline V lookup: CDR1 SGHTA, CDR2 FQGNSA. This CDR3 contains 17 residues. The germline V and J ends were trimmed by 1 base and 3 bases, with 19 bases remaining between them. The CDR3 nucleotides read TGTGCCAGCAGCTTAGTCGGGGGGACAGACGATAACTACGAGCAGTACGTC. Translation: CASSLVGGTDDNYEQYV.